The 10 T cell receptor beta chains below come from one sample, sequenced in a study of shared clonotypes between healthy human individuals. Assay: immunoSEQ multiplex PCR; the TCRdb copy retains only in-frame clones and omits some. This table holds 450,000 to 550,000 clones, 79% found once. Sequencing was done on a sample of PBMCs. These receptors were taken from a woman aged 40 to 50 in good health. Some clones in this sample may be carry-over from other donors' samples.

The chain employs TRBV29-1 and TRBJ1-2, with D possibly being TRBD1 (6 bases). The CDR3 runs 14 residues. Trimming took off 4 bases at V and 8 bases at J, with 20 bases between the two ends. Germline assignment: CDR1 SQVTM and CDR2 ANQGSEA. The CDR3 here is CSVVGRGARLGYTF. CDR3 DNA: TGCAGCGTTGTGGGCCGGGGGGCACGATTGGGCTACACCTTC.

This clone has only one observation. The V and J genes are TRBV5-8 and TRBJ2-5; D uncertain. Germline assignment: CDR1 SGHTS and CDR2 YDEGEE. The CDR3 runs to 13 residues. V was clipped by 5 bases and J by 0 bases, with 8 bases between them. CDR3 DNA sequence: TGTGCCAGCAGGGGGTATAACCAAGAGACCCAGTACTTC. Protein product: CASRGYNQETQYF.

V is TRBV10-2 and J is TRBJ2-2; D is uncertain. Germline V gene lookup returns CDR1 WSHSY and CDR2 SAAADI. This CDR3 spans 12 amino acids. The V end was cut by 6 bases, the J end by 6 bases, with 8 bases between. The CDR3 sequence is CASRVLAGELFF. CDR3 nucleotide sequence: TGCGCCAGCAGGGTTTTGGCCGGGGAGCTGTTTTTT.

The rearrangement uses TRBV9 and TRBJ1-2, with D tentatively TRBD1 (5 bases). Trimming left V 0 bases short and J 8 bases short, with 14 bases between. The CDR3 spans 14 residues. Germline V gene sequence: CDR1 SGDLS, CDR2 YYNGEE. The CDR3 nucleotides are TGTGCCAGCAGCGTAGATCTGGGGCCCCGGGGCTACACCTTC. Translating it yields CASSVDLGPRGYTF.

This clone came up a few times. This sequence joins TRBV10-3 and TRBJ1-1; TRBD1 might be the D (5 bases). The CDR3 sequence is 16 residues long. V shed 4 bases and J shed 0 bases, with 15 bases lying between them. CDR1 and CDR2 (germline): ENHRY, SYGVKD. CDR3 sequence: CAISGGLTGLNTEAFF. CDR3 nucleotide sequence: TGTGCCATCAGTGGAGGACTAACAGGCCTGAACACTGAAGCTTTCTTT.

The chain carries TRBV2 and TRBJ2-5; TRBD2 aligns across 14 bases. This CDR3 has 15 residues. In germline, CDR1 is SNHLY, CDR2 FYNNEI. V trimming: 6 bases; J trimming: 4 bases; junction bases outside the gene matches: 4. In DNA form, the CDR3 reads TGTGCCAGCAGGGGACTAGCGGGAGTGAGAGAGACCCAGTACTTC. Its protein is CASRGLAGVRETQYF. The whole variable domain, remainder taken from reference TRBV2 and TRBJ2-5, is EPEVTQTPSHQVTQMGQEVILRCVPISNHLYFYWYRQILGQKVEFLVSFYNNEISEKSEIFDDQFSVERPDGSNFTLKIRSTKLEDSAMYFCASRGLAGVRETQYFGPGTRLLVL.

The chain combines TRBV28 with TRBJ2-2; 10 bases align to TRBD2. This CDR3 spans 16 amino acids. Germline V gene lookup returns CDR1 MDHEN and CDR2 SYDVKM. After removal of 6 bases from V and 8 bases from J, the junction contained 12 bases not matched to a gene. This CDR3 is CASSTGLAASRGELFF. The CDR3 DNA follows: TGTGCCAGCAGCACCGGACTAGCGGCCTCCAGGGGGGAGCTGTTTTTT.

The chain recombines TRBV27 with TRBJ1-2, with D hard to call. Trimming shortened V by 5 bases and J by 0 bases, and 16 bases separated the two germline ends. The CDR3 has 16 amino acids. Germline V gives CDR1 MNHEY, CDR2 SMNVEV (reference sequence). CDR3 in DNA: TGTGCCAGCAGTACAACCACTACCCAGACTAACTATGGCTACACCTTC. Protein sequence: CASSTTTTQTNYGYTF.

The chain recombines TRBV4-1 with TRBJ2-1, with a possible D match to TRBD1 (5 bases). Looked up from germline, CDR1 is MGHRA and CDR2 is YSYEKL. The V end was cut by 4 bases, the J end by 0 bases, with 16 bases between. The CDR3 runs to 17 residues. CDR3 loop: CASSLRAGRPSYNEQFF. DNA for the CDR3: TGCGCCAGCAGCCTAAGGGCAGGGCGTCCCTCCTACAATGAGCAGTTCTTC.

This CDR3 reads CASSFSFWTEKESKNIQYF. The CDR3 DNA reads TGTGCCAGCAGTTTCTCTTTCTGGACGGAGAAGGAATCCAAAAACATTCAGTACTTC. This sequence joins TRBV28 and TRBJ2-4; no firm D call. The germline V gene encodes CDR1 MDHEN and CDR2 SYDVKM. The CDR3 loop spans 19 amino acids. Trimming left V 3 bases short and J 2 bases short, with 23 bases between. The entire variable domain, with the rest obtained from reference TRBV28 and TRBJ2-4, is as follows: DVKVTQSSRYLVKRTGEKVFLECVQDMDHENMFWYRQDPGLGLRLIYFSYDVKMKEKGDIPEGYSVSREKKERFSLILESASTNQTSMYLCASSFSFWTEKESKNIQYFGAGTRLSVL.